The clone carrying this TCR beta chain has at least ten counts. Antigen: not known. The source of the sample is a study of memory CD4+ T cells and cytomegalovirus serostatus. V lost 5 bases and J lost 3; bases outside the gene matches: 5. Germline-derived CDR1 and CDR2 are MNHNS and SASEGT. CDR3 length equals 14 residues. The sort gate was single viable CD3+CD4+CD8-CD45RO+ cells for memory CD4+ T cells. Study results and limitations: Each of approximately 63 CMV-associated TCRbeta sequences occurred in one to five individuals.

Original methodology: Out-of-frame sequences were removed, leaving 2,000,000 or so distinct TCRbeta sequences. The data were produced by immunoSEQ multiplex PCR, yet TCRdb's version contains in-frame clones alone and is incomplete. From that table come the V and J calls and clone size; the DNA was used to work out D and trimming. The top ten clones hold about 0.8% of a sample with fewer than 75,000 clones, roughly 80% of them seen once. The chain recombines TRBV6-1 with TRBJ2-7; 9 bases are shared with TRBD2. The material sequenced was memory CD4+ T cells from blood. The source is an adult in good health and CMV-seronegative. CDR3: CASSSSGTGYEQYF. As DNA, the CDR3 is TGTGCCAGCAGTTCTAGCGGGACGGGCTACGAGCAGTACTTC.